These 8 T cell receptor beta chains were sequenced from one sample in a study of T cells in lung cancer brain metastases. Here immunoSEQ multiplex PCR was the method, and the copy in TCRdb shows in-frame clones only, minus some. The sample includes approximately 5,500 clones, roughly 82% seen only once; the top ten take 6% to 8%. Sample: tumor tissue from a brain metastasis. The receptors were sampled from a man between 45 and 60 years old with non-small cell lung cancer that had spread to the brain.

This clone was seen just once. The rearrangement links TRBV30 to TRBJ1-1; weak D call: TRBD1 (5 bases). This CDR3 spans 13 amino acids. Trimming took off 3 bases at V and 1 base at J, with 9 bases between the two ends. CDR1 and CDR2 (germline): GTSNPN, SVGIG (reference sequence). CDR3 coding DNA: TGTGCCTGGAGACAGAGGGGGAACACTGAAGCTTTCTTT. It specifies CAWRQRGNTEAFF.

The rearrangement joins TRBV11-2 to TRBJ1-1; D not resolved. The CDR3 spans 13 residues. The germline V gene encodes CDR1 SGHAT and CDR2 FQNNGV. Trimming stripped 1 base from V and 1 base from J, with 4 bases between. The CDR3 DNA reads TGTGCCAGCAGCTTAGGCCCGAACACTGAAGCTTTCTTT. It translates to CASSLGPNTEAFF.

The V and J genes are TRBV6-5 and TRBJ2-3, with D hard to call. The CDR3 length is 13 residues. V was shortened by 10 bases and J by 1 base, with 12 bases between the two germline ends. Germline assignment: CDR1 MNHEY and CDR2 SVGAGI. CDR3 sequence: CATRRMGTDTQYF. CDR3 nucleotides: TGTGCCACCCGACGGATGGGCACAGATACGCAGTATTTT.

This clone was observed a handful of times. This chain connects TRBV18 to TRBJ2-3, with D possibly TRBD1 on 6 matching bases. V was shortened by 3 bases and J by 4 bases, with 17 bases between the two germline ends. Germline loops: CDR1 KGHSH, CDR2 LQKENI. The CDR3 extends over 16 amino acids. Here the CDR3 reads CASSPVARTAADTQYF. CDR3 nucleotides: TGTGCCAGCTCACCTGTCGCCAGGACAGCGGCAGATACGCAGTATTTT.

The rearrangement uses TRBV7-9 and TRBJ1-6; D is ambiguous. The CDR3 is 12 amino acids. V dropped 1 base and J dropped 14 bases, with 9 bases sitting between them. CDR1 and CDR2 from the germline V gene are SEHNR and FQNEAQ (reference sequence). The CDR3 bases are TGTGCCAGCAGCTTAGATTATCGTACCCTCCACTTT. Protein: CASSLDYRTLHF.

This clone was picked up one time. This sequence joins TRBV28 and TRBJ1-1; D not resolved. The CDR3 is 11 amino acids. In germline, CDR1 is MDHEN, CDR2 SYDVKM. V was pared by 6 bases and J by 7 bases, with 9 bases between. The chain's CDR3 is CASRLLYEAFF. The CDR3 bases are TGTGCCAGCAGACTACTTTATGAAGCTTTCTTT.

Remarks on this clone: A junction boundary mismatches the germline segment, possibly from a read error. The chain uses TRBV10-2 and TRBJ1-6, with 11 positions matching TRBD1. The CDR3 is 16 amino acids. Germline lookup yields CDR1 WSHSY and CDR2 SAAADI. The CDR3 here is CASNEIGTGGNSPLHF. The CDR3 coding sequence is TGCGCCAGCAATGAGATTGGGACAGGGGGGAATTCACCCCTCCACTTT.

A word on this clone: The germline gene is not matched at one end of the junction; a read error may be the cause. This chain's CDR3 is CASNQTGASFPEAFF. The CDR3 DNA reads as TGTGCCAGCAACCAAACAGGGGCGAGCTTCCCTGAAGCTTTCTTT. The chain is built from TRBV4-2 and TRBJ1-1; 7 bases are a match to TRBD1. This CDR3 has 15 amino acids. Germline CDR1 and CDR2: LGHNA and YNFKEQ.